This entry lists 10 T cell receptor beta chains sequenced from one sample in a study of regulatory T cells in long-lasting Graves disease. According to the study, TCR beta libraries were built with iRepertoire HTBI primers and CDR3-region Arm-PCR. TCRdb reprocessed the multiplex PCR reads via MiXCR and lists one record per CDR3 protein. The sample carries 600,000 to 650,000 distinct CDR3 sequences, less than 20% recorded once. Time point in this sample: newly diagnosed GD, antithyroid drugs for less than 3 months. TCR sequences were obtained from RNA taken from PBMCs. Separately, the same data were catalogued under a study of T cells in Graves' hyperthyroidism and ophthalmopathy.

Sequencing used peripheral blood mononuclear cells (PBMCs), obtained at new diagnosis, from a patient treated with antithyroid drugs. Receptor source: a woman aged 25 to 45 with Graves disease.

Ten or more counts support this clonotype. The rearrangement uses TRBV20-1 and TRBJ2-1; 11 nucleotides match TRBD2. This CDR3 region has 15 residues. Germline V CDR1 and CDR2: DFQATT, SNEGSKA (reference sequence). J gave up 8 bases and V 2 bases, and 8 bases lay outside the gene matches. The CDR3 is CSARRVAGGPYEQFF. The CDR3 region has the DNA TGCAGTGCTAGAAGAGTAGCGGGAGGGCCGTATGAGCAGTTCTTC.

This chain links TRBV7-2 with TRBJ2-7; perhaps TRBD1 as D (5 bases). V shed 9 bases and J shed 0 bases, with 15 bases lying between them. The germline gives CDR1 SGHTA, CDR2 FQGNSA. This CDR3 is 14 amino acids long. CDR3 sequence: CASMPTADSYEQYF. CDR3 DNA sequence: TGTGCCAGTATGCCGACAGCCGACTCCTACGAGCAGTACTTC.

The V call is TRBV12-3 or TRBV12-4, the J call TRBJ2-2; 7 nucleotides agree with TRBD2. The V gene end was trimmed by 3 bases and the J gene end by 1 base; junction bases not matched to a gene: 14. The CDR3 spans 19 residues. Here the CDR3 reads CASSFAQGRAGRNTGELFF. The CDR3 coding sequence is TGTGCCAGCAGTTTTGCTCAGGGCCGAGCGGGACGGAACACCGGGGAGCTGTTTTTT.

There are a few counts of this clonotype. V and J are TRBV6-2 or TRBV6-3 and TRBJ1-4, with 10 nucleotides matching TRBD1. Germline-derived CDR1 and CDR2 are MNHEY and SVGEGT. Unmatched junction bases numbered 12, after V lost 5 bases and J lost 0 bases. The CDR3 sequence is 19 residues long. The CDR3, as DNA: TGTGCCAGCAGTGCCCCGGGACAGGGGACACTAACAACTAATGAAAAACTGTTTTTT. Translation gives CASSAPGQGTLTTNEKLFF.

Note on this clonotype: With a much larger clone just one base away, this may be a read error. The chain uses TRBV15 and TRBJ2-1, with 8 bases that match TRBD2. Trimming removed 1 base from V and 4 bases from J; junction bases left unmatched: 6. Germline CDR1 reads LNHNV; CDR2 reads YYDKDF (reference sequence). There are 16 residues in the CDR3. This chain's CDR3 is CATSRGLARAYNEQFF. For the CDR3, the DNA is TGTGCCACCAGCAGAGGACTAGCGAGAGCATACAATGAGCAGTTCTTC.

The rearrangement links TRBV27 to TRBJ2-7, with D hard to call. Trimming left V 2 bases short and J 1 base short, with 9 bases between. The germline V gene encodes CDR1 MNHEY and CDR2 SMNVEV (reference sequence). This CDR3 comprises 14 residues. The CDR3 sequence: CASSLGRQSYEQYF. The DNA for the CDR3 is TGTGCCAGCAGTTTAGGGCGGCAGTCCTACGAGCAGTACTTC.

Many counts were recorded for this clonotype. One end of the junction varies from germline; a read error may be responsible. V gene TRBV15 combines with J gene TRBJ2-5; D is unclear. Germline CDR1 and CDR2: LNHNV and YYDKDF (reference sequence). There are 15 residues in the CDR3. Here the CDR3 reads CATSRDVGGQETQYF. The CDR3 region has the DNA TGTGCCACCAGCAGAGATGTGGGTGGCCAAGAGACCCAATACTTC.

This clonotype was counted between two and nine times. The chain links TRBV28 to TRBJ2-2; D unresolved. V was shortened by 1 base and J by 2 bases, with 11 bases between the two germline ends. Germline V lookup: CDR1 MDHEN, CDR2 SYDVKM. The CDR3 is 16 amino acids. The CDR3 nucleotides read TGTGCCAGCAGTTTATTCCGGGCAGTCAACACCGGGGAGCTGTTTTTT. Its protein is CASSLFRAVNTGELFF.

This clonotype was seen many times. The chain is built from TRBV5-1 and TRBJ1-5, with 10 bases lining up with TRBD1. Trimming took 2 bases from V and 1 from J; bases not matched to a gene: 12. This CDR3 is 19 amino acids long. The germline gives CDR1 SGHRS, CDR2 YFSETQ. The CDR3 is CASSLGPGQGIYSNQPQHF. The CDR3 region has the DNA TGCGCCAGCAGCTTAGGACCGGGACAGGGGATCTACAGCAATCAGCCCCAGCATTTT.

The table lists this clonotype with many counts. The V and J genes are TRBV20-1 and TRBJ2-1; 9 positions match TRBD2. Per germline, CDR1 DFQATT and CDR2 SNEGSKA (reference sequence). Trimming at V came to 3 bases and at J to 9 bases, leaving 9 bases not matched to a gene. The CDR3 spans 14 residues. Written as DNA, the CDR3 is TGCAGTGCTAGTTTTGGCGGGAGGGTCATTGAGCAGTTCTTC. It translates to CSASFGGRVIEQFF.